This entry is about one T cell receptor (beta chain). These data are taken from a study of blood T cell repertoires in COVID-19. Study-wide context: Acute and convalescent COVID-19 specimens originated in the United States, Italy and Spain.

The authors' processing: Reference gene primer amplification gave estimated nucleated cell counts. TCRdb's table, derived via immunoSEQ multiplex PCR, lists solely in-frame clones and lacks some. That table gives V, J and clone size, and the DNA gave D and trimming. The sample lists some 140,000 clones, 80% to 90% occurring once. Looked up from germline, CDR1 is MNHEY and CDR2 is SVGEGT. This CDR3 has 16 amino acids. The ends were cut back, 5 bases at V and 5 bases at J, with 21 bases in the middle. The sequence was collected from a human donor in a cohort sampled during active COVID-19. The V gene is TRBV6-2 or TRBV6-3, the J gene TRBJ1-1; TRBD1 is a possible D gene (6 bases). Sequencing was performed on peripheral blood. The CDR3 DNA is TGTGCCAGCAGTACGGGAGGAGGGGGGAGATGGACTGAAGCTTTCTTT. Translated, it gives CASSTGGGGRWTEAFF.